Below, 14 T cell receptor beta chains from the same sample are listed, as sequenced in a study of T cell responses to AZD1222 COVID-19 vaccine. Profiling relied on immunoSEQ multiplex PCR, and the TCRdb table lists in-frame clones only, not all of them. Among over 60,000 clones listed, about nine tenths were seen once. Sample: peripheral blood, taken on day 0 of AZD1222 vaccination. Receptor source: an adult in good health.

J is TRBJ1-5 and V is TRBV4-2; possible D gene TRBD1, 5 bases. The CDR3 length is 15 residues. CDR1 is LGHNA and CDR2 is YNFKEQ in the germline V gene. Between the trimmed V and J ends, which lost 1 base and 0 bases, there was a span of 7 bases. CDR3 bases: TGTGCCAGCAGCCAAGGGGGGTATAGCAATCAGCCCCAGCATTTT. Residues: CASSQGGYSNQPQHF.

The genes are TRBV6-5 and TRBJ1-5; 10 bases are a match to TRBD1. This CDR3 spans 14 amino acids. CDR1 MNHEY and CDR2 SVGAGI come from the germline V gene. The J segment lost 5 bases and the V segment lost 6 bases, leaving 4 bases of the junction unmatched. The CDR3 DNA follows: TGTGCCAGCAGGAGGACAGGGGGAGATCAGCCCCAGCATTTT. Translating it yields CASRRTGGDQPQHF.

This clone was seen a few times. The chain employs TRBV19 and TRBJ1-1; possibly TRBD1 for D (6 bases). This CDR3 comprises 14 residues. Germline V CDR1 and CDR2: LNHDA, SQIVND (reference sequence). Trimming removed 2 bases at V and 0 bases at J, with 7 bases between. The CDR3 is CASSIRGMNTEAFF. Here the CDR3 DNA reads TGTGCCAGTAGTATAAGGGGGATGAACACTGAAGCTTTCTTT.

The chain links TRBV5-1 to TRBJ1-5; D is possibly TRBD1 (6 bases). Trimming took off 0 bases at V and 4 bases at J, with 14 bases between the two ends. Per the germline V gene, CDR1 is SGHRS and CDR2 is YFSETQ. The CDR3 extends over 16 amino acids. The CDR3, as DNA: TGCGCCAGCAGCTTGGAGGGGGTTCCGTCTAATCAGCCCCAGCATTTT. This gives the protein CASSLEGVPSNQPQHF.

The genes are TRBV6-1 and TRBJ2-7, with D possibly matching TRBD2 (6 bases). Germline assignment: CDR1 MNHNS and CDR2 SASEGT. This CDR3 is 16 amino acids long. Trimming cost V 3 bases and J 3 bases, with 18 bases left between them. The CDR3, as DNA: TGTGCCAGCAGTGATTTTGCGGGGACCCCCGACTACGAGCAGTACTTC. Amino acid sequence: CASSDFAGTPDYEQYF.

The chain links TRBV9 to TRBJ2-2; D not resolved. V dropped 3 bases and J dropped 1 base, with 16 bases sitting between them. Germline loops: CDR1 SGDLS, CDR2 YYNGEE. The CDR3 is made up of 17 amino acids. The CDR3 protein is CASSDSTYRENTGELFF. CDR3 coding DNA: TGTGCCAGCAGCGACTCCACATATCGCGAGAACACCGGGGAGCTGTTTTTT.

The chain is built from TRBV2 and TRBJ1-2; 9 bases are shared with TRBD1. Germline V CDR1 and CDR2: SNHLY, FYNNEI. CDR3 length: 14 amino acids. J was trimmed by 6 bases and V by 6 bases; bases with no gene match: 8. The CDR3 sequence is CASRTGTGINGYTF. CDR3 in DNA: TGTGCCAGCAGGACCGGGACAGGGATTAATGGCTACACCTTC.

This rearrangement joins TRBV9 to TRBJ1-4; D might be TRBD1 (6 bases). V lost 4 bases, J lost 7 bases, and 17 bases lay in between. Germline CDR1 reads SGDLS; CDR2 reads YYNGEE. The CDR3 is 15 amino acids. The CDR3 region has the DNA TGTGCCAGCAGCCCACAGGACAGTGGGAGTGAAAAACTGTTTTTT. It is translated as CASSPQDSGSEKLFF.

This clone appeared a single time. This rearrangement joins TRBV24-1 to TRBJ2-1, with TRBD1 matching over 9 bases. V lost 7 bases to trimming and J lost 5 bases; unmatched junction nucleotides: 5. Germline assignment: CDR1 KGHDR and CDR2 SFDVKD. The CDR3 contains 14 residues. The DNA of the CDR3 is TGTGCCACCAGCCCGGGACAGGGAGACAATGAGCAGTTCTTC. Its translation is CATSPGQGDNEQFF.

This chain connects TRBV23-1 to TRBJ2-7, with a weak D call TRBD1 (6 bases). TRBV23-1 counts as an open reading frame of uncertain function. The CDR3 extends over 14 amino acids. Trimming removed 7 bases at V and 1 base at J, with 14 bases between. The CDR3 DNA reads as TGCGCCAGCAAAGAGGGGGACATTTCCTACGAGCAGTACTTC. Encoded protein: CASKEGDISYEQYF.

The V and J genes are TRBV11-3 and TRBJ2-1; unclear D gene. V gave up 4 bases and J gave up 1 base, with 5 bases separating them. Per germline, CDR1 SGHNT and CDR2 YENEEA. This CDR3 has 13 amino acids. CDR3: CASSSGSYNEQFF. In DNA form, the CDR3 reads TGTGCCAGCAGCTCGGGTTCCTACAATGAGCAGTTCTTC.

The chain uses TRBV11-3 and TRBJ1-1; D is possibly TRBD1 (6 bases). Germline values: CDR1 SGHNT, CDR2 YENEEA. With 1 base removed from V and 1 base from J, the gap between germline ends came to 13 bases. There are 16 residues in the CDR3. CDR3 protein: CASSLAGRGENTEAFF. The DNA of the CDR3 is TGTGCCAGCAGCTTAGCCGGCAGGGGCGAGAACACTGAAGCTTTCTTT.

This chain connects TRBV7-9 to TRBJ2-2; the D gene is possibly TRBD2 (5 bases). The CDR3 contains 13 residues. V was trimmed by 6 bases and J by 13 bases, leaving 18 bases between them. CDR1 is SEHNR and CDR2 is FQNEAQ in the germline V gene (reference sequence). The CDR3 here is CASRAFEGFRLFF. In nucleotides, the CDR3 is TGTGCCAGCAGGGCCTTCGAGGGATTTAGGCTGTTTTTT.

The chain has TRBV27 and TRBJ2-7; D is possibly TRBD2 (6 bases). CDR1 MNHEY and CDR2 SMNVEV come from the germline V gene (reference sequence). The CDR3 consists of 15 residues. Between the trimmed V and J ends, which lost 4 bases and 0 bases, there was a span of 13 bases. Written as DNA, the CDR3 is TGTGCCAGCAGTTCCCTGGGGGGAAGCTCCTACGAGCAGTACTTC. Translated: CASSSLGGSSYEQYF.